This TCR beta chain emerged from a study of identical twins. A universal primer site was incorporated via template switching, and the cDNA contained unique molecular identifiers. TCRdb re-analysed the 5' RACE reads in MiXCR, keeping a single row per CDR3 protein. The sample has 690,000 or so distinct CDR3 sequences, around 5.7% seen once. This clonotype was counted between two and nine times. The antigen is not known. The CDR3 length is 16 residues. Germline CDR1 and CDR2: SGHRS and YFSETQ. Trimming took 0 bases from V and 2 from J, leaving 9 bases between them. Broader study findings: Whereas memory repertoires showed no such difference, abundant cord blood beta clonotypes carried fewer insertions. The study found weaker excess twin sharing in beta out-of-frame sequences. Without tracking the same donors, conclusions rested on cross-sectional statistical analysis.

The origin of this receptor is a man between 18 and 29 years old in good health. The chain uses TRBV5-1 and TRBJ2-6, with TRBD1 as a possible D gene (5 bases). The sequenced material came from naive T cells sorted from blood. The CDR3 DNA sequence: TGCGCCAGCAGCTTGGCAGGACATCCTGGGGCCAACGTCCTGACTTTC. Encoded protein: CASSLAGHPGANVLTF.